This T cell receptor beta chain was sequenced in a study of control samples from healthy donors and cancer patients. This table comes from immunoSEQ multiplex PCR, and its TCRdb copy is limited to in-frame clones, with some not included. Among under 200,000 clones listed, around 96% were seen once. This CDR3 has 15 amino acids. CDR1 and CDR2 from the germline V gene are MNHEY and SMNVEV (reference sequence). V lost 7 bases to trimming and J lost 7 bases; unmatched junction nucleotides: 15. V usage is TRBV27 and J usage is TRBJ1-1; TRBD1 matches 7 bases. The clonotype was recovered from a woman in her thirties or forties in good health. The sequenced sample was blood. CDR3 sequence reads: CASKGQGTARLEAFF. In DNA form, the CDR3 reads TGTGCCAGCAAGGGCCAGGGGACAGCGCGACTTGAAGCTTTCTTT.